This TCR beta chain was identified in a study of low-dose radiotherapy and immunotherapy resistance in tumors. Primers used for first-strand cDNA, a TRAV- and TRBV-specific set, covered both alpha and beta chains. The authors ran 20 PCR cycles to amplify TCRs with a constant-region primer and V-primer adapter. Amplification of the isolated mRNA used in vitro transcription. One entry per CDR3 protein, called by TCRdb with MiXCR from the reads. Of 9,500 to 15,000 distinct CDR3 sequences listed, approximately 73% are singletons. Along with nivolumab and ipilimumab, donors received aspirin, low-dose cyclophosphamide and low-dose radiotherapy. The origin of this receptor is a human donor with advanced metastatic prostate, ovarian, gallbladder or colorectal cancer (not recorded which). This table probably holds off-target reads from a library built for another chain.

The CDR3 nucleotides are TGTGCCAGCAGCTTGGTCTCCCCAGGGGGCTACACCTTC. Its protein is CASSLVSPGGYTF. V gene TRBV5-6 combines with J gene TRBJ1-2, with D maybe TRBD1 (5 bases). Trimming took off 0 bases at V and 8 bases at J, with 11 bases between the two ends. The CDR3 spans 13 residues. Germline V gene lookup returns CDR1 SGHDT and CDR2 YYEEEE.